A selection of T cell receptor beta chains follows, all from one sample in a study of vaccination effects on CD4 cells after COVID-19. Profiling relied on immunoSEQ multiplex PCR, and the TCRdb table lists in-frame clones only, not all of them. The sample records 40,000 to 55,000 clones, about 74% being singletons. Their antigens are not known. The sequencing here drew on CD4+ T cells from PBMCs cultured without peptide, taken before COVID-19 vaccination. These receptors came from a human donor who had a prior SARS-CoV-2 infection. CDR3s include the opening cysteine and the closing phenylalanine or tryptophan. Fields, in order: V gene, J gene, CDR3 protein.

>TRBV4-2|TRBJ1-5
CASSQDMGSGQPQHF
>TRBV5-1|TRBJ2-5
CASSLFAGETQYF
>TRBV19|TRBJ2-1
CASSIEGDPGSYNEQFF
>TRBV9|TRBJ1-6
CASSLGGGGGSPLHF
>TRBV5-1|TRBJ1-1
CASSLAGFTEAFF
>TRBV9|TRBJ2-2
CASSVGSGVNTGELFF
>TRBV19|TRBJ1-2
CASSPSAGEYGYTF
>TRBV5-1|TRBJ1-1
CASSLGPGTGNTEAFF
>TRBV7-2|TRBJ2-2
CASSLVAGGRNTGELFF
>TRBV24-1|TRBJ1-2
CATSDLDGFYGYTF
>TRBV7-6|TRBJ2-3
CASSSTPLGSTDTQYF
>TRBV5-8|TRBJ2-5
CASSLVSRGLNEETQYF
>TRBV19|TRBJ1-1
CASSTSGYTEAFF
>TRBV3-1/TRBV3-2|TRBJ2-1
CASSQAGGPKIEQFF
>TRBV10-3|TRBJ2-1
CAIRREGTSVGQFF
>TRBV6-5|TRBJ1-5
CASRDKARGPQHF
>TRBV7-9|TRBJ2-5
CASRTSGAQETQYF
>TRBV10-3|TRBJ2-5
CAISGSSGGAQETQYF
>TRBV18|TRBJ1-6
CASSPDDNSPLHF
>TRBV12-3/TRBV12-4|TRBJ2-1
CASSGGQGSVQFF
>TRBV5-1|TRBJ2-3
CASSFTSGSTDTQYF
>TRBV4-2|TRBJ1-1
CASSQDRMNTEAFF